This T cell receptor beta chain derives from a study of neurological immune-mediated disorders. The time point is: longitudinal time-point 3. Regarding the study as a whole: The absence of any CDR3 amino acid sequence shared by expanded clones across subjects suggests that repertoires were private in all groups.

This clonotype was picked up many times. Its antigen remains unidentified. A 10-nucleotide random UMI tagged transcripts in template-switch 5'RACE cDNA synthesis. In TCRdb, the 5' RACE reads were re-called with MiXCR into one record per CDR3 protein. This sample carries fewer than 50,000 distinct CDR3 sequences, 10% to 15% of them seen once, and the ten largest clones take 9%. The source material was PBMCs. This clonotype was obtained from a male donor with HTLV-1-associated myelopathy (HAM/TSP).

The CDR3 protein is CASSARDSHSYEQYF. The CDR3 nucleotides are TGTGCCAGCAGCGCCAGGGACTCCCACTCCTACGAGCAGTACTTC. The V and J genes are TRBV9 and TRBJ2-7; D is perhaps TRBD2 (6 bases). The CDR3 runs 15 residues. The germline V and J ends were trimmed by 3 bases and 0 bases, with 13 bases remaining between them. Looked up from germline, CDR1 is SGDLS and CDR2 is YYNGEE.